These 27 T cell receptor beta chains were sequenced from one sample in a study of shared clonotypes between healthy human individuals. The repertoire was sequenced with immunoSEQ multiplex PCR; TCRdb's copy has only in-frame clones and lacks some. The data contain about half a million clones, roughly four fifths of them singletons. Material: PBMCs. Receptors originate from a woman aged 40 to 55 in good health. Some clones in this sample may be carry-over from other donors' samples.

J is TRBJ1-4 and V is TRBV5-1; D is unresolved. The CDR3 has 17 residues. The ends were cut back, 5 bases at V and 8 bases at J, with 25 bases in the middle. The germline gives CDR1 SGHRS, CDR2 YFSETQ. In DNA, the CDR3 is TGCGCCAGCAGTCAGGAGGTTTTGGGCTCCGCGGGGGAAAAACTGTTTTTT. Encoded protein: CASSQEVLGSAGEKLFF.

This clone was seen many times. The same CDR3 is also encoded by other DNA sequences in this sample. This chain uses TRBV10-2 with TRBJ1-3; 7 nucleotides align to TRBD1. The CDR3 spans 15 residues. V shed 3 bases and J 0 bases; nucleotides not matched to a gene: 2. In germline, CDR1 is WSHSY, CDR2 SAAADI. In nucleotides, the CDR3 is TGCGCCAGCAGTGACAGGGGGAACTCTGGAAACACCATATATTTT. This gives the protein CASSDRGNSGNTIYF.

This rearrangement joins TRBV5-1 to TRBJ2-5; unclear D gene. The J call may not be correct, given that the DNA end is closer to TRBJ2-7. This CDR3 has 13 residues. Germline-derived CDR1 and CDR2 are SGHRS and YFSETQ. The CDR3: CASSLVVAYEQYF. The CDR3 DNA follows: TGCGCCAGCAGCTTGGTGGTTGCCTACGAGCAGTACTTC.

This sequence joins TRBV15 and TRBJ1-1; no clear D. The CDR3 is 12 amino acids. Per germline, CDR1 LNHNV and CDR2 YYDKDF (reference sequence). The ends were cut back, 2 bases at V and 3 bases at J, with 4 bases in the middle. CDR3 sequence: CATSRRDTEAFF. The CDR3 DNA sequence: TGTGCCACCAGCAGAAGGGACACTGAAGCTTTCTTT.

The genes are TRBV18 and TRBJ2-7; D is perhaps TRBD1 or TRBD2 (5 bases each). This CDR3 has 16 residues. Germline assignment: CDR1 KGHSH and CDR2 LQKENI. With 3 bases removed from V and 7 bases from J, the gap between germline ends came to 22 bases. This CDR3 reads CASSPSREGRKREQYF. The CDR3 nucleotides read TGTGCCAGCTCACCCTCAAGAGAGGGGAGAAAGCGGGAGCAGTACTTC.

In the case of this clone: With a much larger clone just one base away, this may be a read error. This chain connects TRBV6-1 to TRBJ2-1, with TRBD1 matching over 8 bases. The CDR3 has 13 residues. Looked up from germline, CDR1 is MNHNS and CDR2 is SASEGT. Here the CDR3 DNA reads TGTGCCAGCTCCTGGACAGGGTACAATGAGCAGCTCTTC. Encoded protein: CASSWTGYNEQLF.

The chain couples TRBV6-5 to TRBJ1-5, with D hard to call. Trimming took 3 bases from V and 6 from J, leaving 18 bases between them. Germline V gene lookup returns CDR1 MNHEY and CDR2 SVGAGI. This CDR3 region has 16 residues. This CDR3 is CASSYSSAVAGQPQHF. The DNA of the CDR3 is TGTGCCAGCAGTTATTCCTCCGCGGTGGCCGGTCAGCCCCAGCATTTT.

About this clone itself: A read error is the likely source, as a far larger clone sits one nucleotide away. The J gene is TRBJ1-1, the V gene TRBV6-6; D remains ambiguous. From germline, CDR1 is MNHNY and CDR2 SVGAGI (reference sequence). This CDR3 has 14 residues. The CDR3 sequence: CANSYSTLNTEAFF. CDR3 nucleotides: TGTGCCAACAGTTACTCGACTCTGAACACTGAAGCTTTCTTT.

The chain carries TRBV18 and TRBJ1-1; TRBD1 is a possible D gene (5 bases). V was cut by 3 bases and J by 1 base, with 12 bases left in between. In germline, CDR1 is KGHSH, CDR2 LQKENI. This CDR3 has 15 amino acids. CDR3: CASSPPGVGNTEAFF. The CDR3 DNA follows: TGTGCCAGCTCACCCCCGGGGGTGGGGAACACTGAAGCTTTCTTT.

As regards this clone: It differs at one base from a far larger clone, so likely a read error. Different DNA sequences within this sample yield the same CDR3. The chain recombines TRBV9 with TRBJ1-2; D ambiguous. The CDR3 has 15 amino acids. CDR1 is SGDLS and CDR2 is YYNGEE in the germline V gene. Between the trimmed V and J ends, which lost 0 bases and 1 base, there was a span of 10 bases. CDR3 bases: TGTGCCAGCAGCGTAGGGGCGGAGTATAACTATGGCTACACCTTC. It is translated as CASSVGAEYNYGYTF.

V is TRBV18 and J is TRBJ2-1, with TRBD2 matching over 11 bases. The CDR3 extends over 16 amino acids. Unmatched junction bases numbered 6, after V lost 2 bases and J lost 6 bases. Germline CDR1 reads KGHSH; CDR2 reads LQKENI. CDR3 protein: CASSPGYLAGGNEQFF. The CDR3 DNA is TGTGCCAGCTCACCAGGGTACCTAGCGGGAGGCAATGAGCAGTTCTTC.

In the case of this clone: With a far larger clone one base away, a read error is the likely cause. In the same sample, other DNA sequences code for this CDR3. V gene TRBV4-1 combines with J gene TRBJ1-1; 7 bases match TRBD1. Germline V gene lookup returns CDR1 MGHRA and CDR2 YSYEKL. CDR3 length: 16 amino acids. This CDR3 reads CASSQGGLTGVTEAFF. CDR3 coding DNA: TGCGCCAGCAGCCAAGGAGGGTTAACAGGGGTCACTGAGGCTTTCTTT.

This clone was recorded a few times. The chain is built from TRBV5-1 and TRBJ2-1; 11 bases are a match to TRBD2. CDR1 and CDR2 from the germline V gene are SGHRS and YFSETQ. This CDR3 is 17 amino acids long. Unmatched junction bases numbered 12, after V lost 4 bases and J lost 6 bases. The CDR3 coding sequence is TGCGCCAGCAGCCCGCTTAAAACTAGCGGGAGTGGCAATGAGCAGTTCTTC. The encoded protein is CASSPLKTSGSGNEQFF.

The CDR3 nucleotides read TGTGCCAGCAGTTACTCTCCCGAGGGGTACGAGCAGTACTTC. Translated, it gives CASSYSPEGYEQYF. The V call is TRBV6-6, the J call TRBJ2-7, with D perhaps given as TRBD1 or TRBD2 (5 bases each). Per the germline V gene, CDR1 is MNHNY and CDR2 is SVGAGI (reference sequence). The V and J ends lost 0 bases and 4 bases respectively, with 10 bases between them. The CDR3 covers 14 residues.

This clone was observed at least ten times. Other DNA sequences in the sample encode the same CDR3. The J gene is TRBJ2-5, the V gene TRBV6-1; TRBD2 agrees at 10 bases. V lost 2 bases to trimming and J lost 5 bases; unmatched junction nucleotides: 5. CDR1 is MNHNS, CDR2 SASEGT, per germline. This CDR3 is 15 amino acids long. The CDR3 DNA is TGTGCCAGCAGTGAAAAAGCGGGAGGGCCTGAGACCCAGTACTTC. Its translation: CASSEKAGGPETQYF.

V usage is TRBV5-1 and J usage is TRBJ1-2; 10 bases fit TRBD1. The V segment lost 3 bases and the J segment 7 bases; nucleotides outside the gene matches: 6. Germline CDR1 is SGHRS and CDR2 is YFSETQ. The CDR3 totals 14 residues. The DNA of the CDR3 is TGCGCCAGCAGCTCGGGACAGGGGAGGGGTGGCTACACCTTC. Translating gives CASSSGQGRGGYTF.

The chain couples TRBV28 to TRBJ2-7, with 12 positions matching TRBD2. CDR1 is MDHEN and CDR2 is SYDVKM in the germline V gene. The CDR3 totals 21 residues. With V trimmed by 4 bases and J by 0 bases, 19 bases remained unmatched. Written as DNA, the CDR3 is TGTGCCAGCAGTTCCCGACCCTGGACTAGCGGGGAAGGATTAAGCTCCTACGAGCAGTACTTC. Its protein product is CASSSRPWTSGEGLSSYEQYF.

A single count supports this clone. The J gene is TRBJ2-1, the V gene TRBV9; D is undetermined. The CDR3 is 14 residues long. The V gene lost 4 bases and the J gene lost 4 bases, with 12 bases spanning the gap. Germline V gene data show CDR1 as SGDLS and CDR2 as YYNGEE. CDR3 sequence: CASSPPLGYNEQFF. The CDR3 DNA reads TGTGCCAGCAGCCCACCGCTAGGATACAATGAGCAGTTCTTC.

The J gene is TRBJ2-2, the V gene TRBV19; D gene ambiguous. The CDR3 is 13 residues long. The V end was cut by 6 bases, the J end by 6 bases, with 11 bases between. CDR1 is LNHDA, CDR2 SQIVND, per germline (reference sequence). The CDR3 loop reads CASSDVNAGELFF. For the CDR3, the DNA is TGTGCCAGTAGCGATGTTAACGCCGGGGAGCTGTTTTTT.

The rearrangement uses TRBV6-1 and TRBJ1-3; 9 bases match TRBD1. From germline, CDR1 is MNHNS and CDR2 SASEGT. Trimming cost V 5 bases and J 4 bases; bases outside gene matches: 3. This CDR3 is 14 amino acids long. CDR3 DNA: TGTGCCAGCAGTCGGACAGGGGTCGGAAACACCATATATTTT. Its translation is CASSRTGVGNTIYF.

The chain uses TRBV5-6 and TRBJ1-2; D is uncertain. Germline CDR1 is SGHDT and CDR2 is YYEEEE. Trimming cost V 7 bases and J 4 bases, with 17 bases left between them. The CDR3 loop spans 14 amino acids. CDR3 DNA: TGTGCCAGCCGCGGTAGTCGAAAGACCTATGGCTACACCTTC. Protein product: CASRGSRKTYGYTF.

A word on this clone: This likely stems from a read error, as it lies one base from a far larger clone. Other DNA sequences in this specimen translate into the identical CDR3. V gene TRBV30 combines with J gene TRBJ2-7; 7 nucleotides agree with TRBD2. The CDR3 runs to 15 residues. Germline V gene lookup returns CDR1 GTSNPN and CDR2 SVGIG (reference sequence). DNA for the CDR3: TGTGCCTGGAGTGGTCAGGCGGGAGTTGCCTACGAGCAATACTTC. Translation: CAWSGQAGVAYEQYF.

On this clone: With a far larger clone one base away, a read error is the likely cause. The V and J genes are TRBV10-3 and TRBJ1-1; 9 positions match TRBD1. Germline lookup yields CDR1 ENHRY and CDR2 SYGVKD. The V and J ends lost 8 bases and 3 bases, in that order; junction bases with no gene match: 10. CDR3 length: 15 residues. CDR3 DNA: TGTGCCATCGGTGGTTCCCGGGACAGGGACACTGAAGCTTTCTTT. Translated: CAIGGSRDRDTEAFF.

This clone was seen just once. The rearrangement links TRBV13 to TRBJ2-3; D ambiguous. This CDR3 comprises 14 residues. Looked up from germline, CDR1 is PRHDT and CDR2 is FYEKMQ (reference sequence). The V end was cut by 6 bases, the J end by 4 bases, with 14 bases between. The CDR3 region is CASRAQSSADTQYF. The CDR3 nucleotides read TGTGCCAGCAGAGCTCAGTCGTCCGCAGATACGCAGTATTTT.

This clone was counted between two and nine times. DNA for the CDR3: TGTGCCAGTAGTATAGGGACACGCACCTACGAGCAGTACTTC. Its protein product is CASSIGTRTYEQYF. The V gene is TRBV19, the J gene TRBJ2-7, with a tentative D call TRBD1 (5 bases). This CDR3 region has 14 residues. Per the germline V gene, CDR1 is LNHDA and CDR2 is SQIVND (reference sequence). The germline V and J ends were trimmed by 1 base and 2 bases, with 9 bases remaining between them.

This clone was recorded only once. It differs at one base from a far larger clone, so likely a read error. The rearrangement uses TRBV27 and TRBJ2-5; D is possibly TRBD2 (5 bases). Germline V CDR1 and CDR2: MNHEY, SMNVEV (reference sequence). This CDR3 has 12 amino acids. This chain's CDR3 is CASSLSGETRYF. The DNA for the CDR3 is TGTGCCAGCAGTTTATCGGGAGAGACCCGGTACTTC.

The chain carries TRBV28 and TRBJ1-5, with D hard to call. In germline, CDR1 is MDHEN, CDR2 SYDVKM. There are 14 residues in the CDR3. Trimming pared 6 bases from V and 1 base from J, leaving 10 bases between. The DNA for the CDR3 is TGTGCCAGCAGCGCGGGAGGGAGCAATCAGCCCCAGCATTTT. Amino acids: CASSAGGSNQPQHF.